This is a list of T cell receptor beta chains from one sample in a study of identical twins. Using its own MiXCR run on the 5' RACE reads, TCRdb lists one record per CDR3 protein. The sample shows 1.5 million to 2 million distinct CDR3 sequences, about 32% of them seen only once. Sequenced: cord blood. The receptors stem from a newborn girl in good health. Each CDR3 is given with its conserved first and last residue. The D gene is left open where the match is weak. The size entry is marked missing in some rows and otherwise reads once, few, many or a size class.

>-|few|TRBJ2-1|TRBV5-1
TGCGCCAGCAGCTTGGAAGTAACAAATGAGCAGTTCTTC
CASSLEVTNEQFF
>-|-|TRBJ2-3|TRBV2
TGTGCCAGCAGGGTTTCGTGGGGGGAGTGGACAGATACGCAGTATTTT
CASRVSWGEWTDTQYF
>-|-|TRBJ2-3|TRBV6-5
TGTGCCAGCAGTTACCGCCAGGTCGCGGGAGATACGCAGTATTTT
CASSYRQVAGDTQYF
>-|few|TRBJ2-1|TRBV7-2
TGTGCCAGCAGCTTAGATGGTTTTGAGCAGTTCTTC
CASSLDGFEQFF
>-|-|TRBJ1-6|TRBV20-1
TGCAGTGCTACAGGGGATTCACCCCTCCACTTT
CSATGDSPLHF
>-|-|TRBJ2-2|TRBV30
TGTGCCTGGAGTTCCGGGGAGCTGTTTTTT
CAWSSGELFF
>TRBD2|-|TRBJ2-5|TRBV6-4
TGTGCCATTAGCACGAGCGGGAGCTACAATGAGCAGTACTTC
CAISTSGSYNEQYF
>-|-|TRBJ1-4|TRBV12-3/TRBV12-4
TGTGCCAGCAGTTTGCGGCGTGTACGGGGCGAAAAACTGTTTTTT
CASSLRRVRGEKLFF
>-|-|TRBJ2-1|TRBV3-1
TGTGCCAGCAGCCACGCGGGTTACAATGAGCAGTTCTTC
CASSHAGYNEQFF
>-|-|TRBJ2-6|TRBV3-1
TGTGCCAGCAGCCAAGAGCTAGCTACCGACTCTGGGGCCAACGTCCTGACTTTC
CASSQELATDSGANVLTF
>TRBD2|-|TRBJ2-1|TRBV29-1
TGCAGCGTTGTACCTAACCCTAGCGGGAGGGCCTACAATGAGCAGTTCTTC
CSVVPNPSGRAYNEQFF
>-|few|TRBJ2-5|TRBV7-9
TGTGCCAGCAGCTTCCGGAACCCCCAAGAGACCCAGTACTTC
CASSFRNPQETQYF
>TRBD1|-|TRBJ2-1|TRBV29-1
TGCAGCGTTGGGGGTGAGCGGGGACAGGGTTACAATGAGCAGTTCTTC
CSVGGERGQGYNEQFF
>TRBD2|-|TRBJ2-1|TRBV19
TGTGCCAGTAGTATAACTAGCGGGGGGCAGTTCTTC
CASSITSGGQFF